Listed below are T cell receptor beta chains from one sample, sequenced in a study of cytomegalovirus exposure and HLA in healthy donors. Some clones are missing from TCRdb's copy, which holds only in-frame ones; the method was immunoSEQ multiplex PCR. The top ten clones hold about 0.82% of a sample with about 160,000 clones, around 80% of them seen once. The sample comprised PBMCs. Receptors were obtained from a woman younger than 35 in good health and CMV-seronegative. Both conserved end residues are part of each CDR3. A D gene is named only where the DNA matches it firmly. Clone size appears in some rows only: once, few, many, or a class for an expanded clone.

d_gene: NA; abundance: NA; v_gene: TRBV20-1; j_gene: TRBJ2-5; CDR3aa: CSATGKETQYF; CDR3nt: TGCAGTGCTACAGGGAAGGAGACCCAGTACTTC
d_gene: TRBD2; abundance: once; v_gene: TRBV28; j_gene: TRBJ2-6; CDR3aa: CASRVVREGTAGANVLTF; CDR3nt: TGTGCCAGCAGGGTAGTGCGGGAGGGTACGGCTGGGGCCAACGTCCTGACTTTC
d_gene: NA; abundance: NA; v_gene: TRBV18; j_gene: TRBJ2-7; CDR3aa: CASSRGFEQYF; CDR3nt: TGTGCCAGCTCAAGAGGGTTTGAGCAGTACTTC
d_gene: NA; abundance: NA; v_gene: TRBV28; j_gene: TRBJ2-2; CDR3aa: CASSPPGTKAGGELFF; CDR3nt: TGTGCCAGCAGTCCTCCCGGGACAAAGGCCGGCGGGGAGCTGTTTTTT
d_gene: NA; abundance: NA; v_gene: TRBV19; j_gene: TRBJ1-4; CDR3aa: CASSDGQTNEKLFF; CDR3nt: TGTGCCAGTAGTGACGGACAGACTAATGAAAAACTGTTTTTT
d_gene: TRBD2; abundance: NA; v_gene: TRBV5-4; j_gene: TRBJ2-1; CDR3aa: CASSLGPAGEVF; CDR3nt: TGTGCCAGCAGCTTGGGTCCAGCGGGAGAGGTCTTC
d_gene: TRBD1; abundance: NA; v_gene: TRBV6-1; j_gene: TRBJ2-7; CDR3aa: CAILRGTGVSGEQYF; CDR3nt: TGTGCCATCTTACGTGGGACAGGGGTGAGTGGCGAGCAGTACTTC
d_gene: TRBD1; abundance: few; v_gene: TRBV28; j_gene: TRBJ2-7; CDR3aa: CASSLARGQVSGRNEQYF; CDR3nt: TGTGCCAGCAGTCTCGCCCGGGGACAGGTGTCAGGAAGAAACGAGCAGTACTTC
d_gene: TRBD2; abundance: NA; v_gene: TRBV11-2; j_gene: TRBJ2-2; CDR3aa: CASSGLAGVTGELFF; CDR3nt: TGTGCCAGCAGCGGACTAGCGGGAGTCACCGGGGAGCTGTTTTTT
d_gene: TRBD1; abundance: NA; v_gene: TRBV19; j_gene: TRBJ1-1; CDR3aa: CASDDRGMNTEAFF; CDR3nt: TGTGCCAGTGACGACAGGGGCATGAACACTGAAGCTTTCTTT
d_gene: NA; abundance: NA; v_gene: TRBV7-9; j_gene: TRBJ2-1; CDR3aa: CASNPGAVSYNEQFF; CDR3nt: TGTGCCAGCAACCCCGGAGCGGTATCCTACAATGAGCAGTTCTTC
d_gene: NA; abundance: NA; v_gene: TRBV5-6; j_gene: TRBJ1-4; CDR3aa: CASSLRVGRGTTNEKLFF; CDR3nt: TGTGCCAGCAGCTTGAGGGTAGGGAGGGGGACAACTAATGAAAAACTGTTTTTT
d_gene: TRBD1; abundance: NA; v_gene: TRBV2; j_gene: TRBJ2-7; CDR3aa: CASRAGGYEQYF; CDR3nt: TGTGCCAGCAGGGCAGGGGGATACGAGCAGTACTTC
d_gene: TRBD1; abundance: NA; v_gene: TRBV5-6; j_gene: TRBJ1-5; CDR3aa: CASSFGGSTGFGNQPQHF; CDR3nt: TGTGCCAGCAGCTTTGGTGGGTCGACAGGGTTTGGCAATCAGCCCCAGCATTTT
d_gene: TRBD2; abundance: NA; v_gene: TRBV29-1; j_gene: TRBJ2-7; CDR3aa: CSVGGGKRSYEQYF; CDR3nt: TGCAGCGTTGGGGGAGGGAAGCGGTCCTACGAGCAGTACTTC
d_gene: NA; abundance: NA; v_gene: TRBV1; j_gene: TRBJ2-5; CDR3aa: CTSSQKGLETQYF; CDR3nt: TGCACCAGCAGCCAAAAGGGGCTGGAGACCCAGTACTTC
d_gene: NA; abundance: NA; v_gene: TRBV7-9; j_gene: TRBJ2-7; CDR3aa: CASSLVQGVDEQYF; CDR3nt: TGTGCCAGCAGCTTAGTGCAGGGTGTTGACGAGCAGTACTTC
d_gene: TRBD2; abundance: NA; v_gene: TRBV28; j_gene: TRBJ2-7; CDR3aa: CASSSQGLGLAGRGRYEQYF; CDR3nt: TGTGCCAGCAGTTCCCAAGGTCTTGGACTAGCGGGTAGAGGCCGCTACGAGCAGTACTTC
d_gene: TRBD2; abundance: NA; v_gene: TRBV6-5; j_gene: TRBJ2-7; CDR3aa: CASSSFRGGSYEQYF; CDR3nt: TGTGCCAGCAGTTCCTTTCGGGGGGGGTCTTACGAGCAGTACTTC
d_gene: TRBD1; abundance: NA; v_gene: TRBV18; j_gene: TRBJ1-5; CDR3aa: CASSPDRSIGAQHF; CDR3nt: TGTGCCAGCTCACCGGACAGGTCGATAGGAGCCCAGCATTTT
d_gene: NA; abundance: NA; v_gene: TRBV28; j_gene: TRBJ1-1; CDR3aa: CASSLGPPGNTEAFF; CDR3nt: TGTGCCAGCAGTTTGGGGCCACCAGGGAACACTGAAGCTTTCTTT
d_gene: TRBD2; abundance: NA; v_gene: TRBV5-1; j_gene: TRBJ2-1; CDR3aa: CASSEGGSSYNEQFF; CDR3nt: TGCGCCAGCAGCGAGGGCGGGAGCTCCTACAATGAGCAGTTCTTC
d_gene: NA; abundance: NA; v_gene: TRBV6-5; j_gene: TRBJ1-1; CDR3aa: CASSYFQGPEAFF; CDR3nt: TGTGCCAGCAGTTACTTCCAGGGTCCTGAAGCTTTCTTT
d_gene: NA; abundance: NA; v_gene: TRBV27; j_gene: TRBJ2-5; CDR3aa: CASNPGTFPVETQYF; CDR3nt: TGTGCCAGCAACCCCGGGACTTTCCCTGTTGAGACCCAGTACTTC
d_gene: NA; abundance: NA; v_gene: TRBV7-6; j_gene: TRBJ1-4; CDR3aa: CASSLGQGSDEKLFF; CDR3nt: TGTGCCAGCAGCTTAGGCCAGGGATCCGATGAAAAACTGTTTTTT
d_gene: NA; abundance: many; v_gene: TRBV19; j_gene: TRBJ2-6; CDR3aa: CASSIVEGTGANVLTF; CDR3nt: TGTGCCAGTAGTATAGTTGAGGGAACTGGGGCCAACGTCCTGACTTTC
d_gene: NA; abundance: NA; v_gene: TRBV7-2; j_gene: TRBJ2-6; CDR3aa: CASSSQGVSGANVLTF; CDR3nt: TGTGCCAGCAGCTCCCAAGGGGTCTCTGGGGCCAACGTCCTGACTTTC
d_gene: TRBD2; abundance: once; v_gene: TRBV2; j_gene: TRBJ2-7; CDR3aa: CASSPGLAGHIEQYF; CDR3nt: TGTGCCAGCAGTCCTGGACTAGCGGGACATATCGAGCAGTACTTC
d_gene: TRBD2; abundance: NA; v_gene: TRBV28; j_gene: TRBJ2-1; CDR3aa: CASSITGTSGQYNEQFF; CDR3nt: TGTGCCAGCAGTATAACCGGGACTAGCGGGCAATACAATGAGCAGTTCTTC
d_gene: NA; abundance: NA; v_gene: TRBV19; j_gene: TRBJ2-4; CDR3aa: CASSIDPLAKNIQYF; CDR3nt: TGTGCCAGTAGTATTGATCCACTGGCCAAAAACATTCAGTACTTC
d_gene: TRBD1; abundance: NA; v_gene: TRBV19; j_gene: TRBJ1-1; CDR3aa: CASRGTGGADTEAFF; CDR3nt: TGTGCCAGTAGAGGGACAGGGGGCGCGGACACTGAAGCTTTCTTT
d_gene: NA; abundance: NA; v_gene: TRBV21-1; j_gene: TRBJ2-2; CDR3aa: CASSKDNSEDTGELFF; CDR3nt: TGTGCCAGCAGCAAAGATAACTCGGAGGACACCGGGGAGCTGTTTTTT
d_gene: NA; abundance: NA; v_gene: TRBV10-3; j_gene: TRBJ1-5; CDR3aa: CAISEAGGNQPQHF; CDR3nt: TGTGCCATCAGTGAGGCAGGGGGCAATCAGCCCCAGCATTTT
d_gene: TRBD2; abundance: NA; v_gene: TRBV2; j_gene: TRBJ2-5; CDR3aa: CASNGGAGTSGIRGGETQYF; CDR3nt: TGTGCCAGCAATGGGGGAGCCGGGACTAGCGGCATTAGGGGTGGAGAGACCCAGTACTTC
d_gene: TRBD2; abundance: NA; v_gene: TRBV7-8; j_gene: TRBJ2-1; CDR3aa: CASRQGLAGVNEQFF; CDR3nt: TGTGCCAGCAGACAAGGACTAGCGGGAGTTAATGAGCAGTTCTTC
d_gene: TRBD2; abundance: NA; v_gene: TRBV7-9; j_gene: TRBJ2-7; CDR3aa: CASSRLAFYEQYF; CDR3nt: TGTGCCAGCAGCAGACTAGCGTTTTACGAGCAGTACTTC
d_gene: TRBD2; abundance: NA; v_gene: TRBV27; j_gene: TRBJ2-1; CDR3aa: CASSLLGLAGVYNEQFF; CDR3nt: TGTGCCAGCAGTCTCTTAGGACTAGCGGGAGTTTACAATGAGCAGTTCTTC
d_gene: TRBD1; abundance: NA; v_gene: TRBV4-3; j_gene: TRBJ1-2; CDR3aa: CASSQEDRNYGYTF; CDR3nt: TGCGCCAGCAGCCAAGAGGACAGGAACTATGGCTACACCTTC